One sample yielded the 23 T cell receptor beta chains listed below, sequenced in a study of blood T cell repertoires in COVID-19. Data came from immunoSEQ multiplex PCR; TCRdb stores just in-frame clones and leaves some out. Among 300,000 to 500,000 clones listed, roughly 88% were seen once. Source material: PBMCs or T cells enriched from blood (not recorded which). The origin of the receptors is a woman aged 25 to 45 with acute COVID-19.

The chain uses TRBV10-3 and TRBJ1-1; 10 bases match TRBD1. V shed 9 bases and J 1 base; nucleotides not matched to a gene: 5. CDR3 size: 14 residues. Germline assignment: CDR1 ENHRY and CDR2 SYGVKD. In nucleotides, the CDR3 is TGTGCCATTTCGACAGGGGGCTCGAACACTGAAGCTTTCTTT. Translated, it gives CAISTGGSNTEAFF.

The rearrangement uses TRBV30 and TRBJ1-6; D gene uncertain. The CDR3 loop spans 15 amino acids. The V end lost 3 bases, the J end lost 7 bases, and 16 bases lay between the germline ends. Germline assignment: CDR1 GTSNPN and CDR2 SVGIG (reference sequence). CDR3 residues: CAWRRPDTKNSPLHF. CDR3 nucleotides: TGTGCCTGGAGGAGACCTGATACTAAAAATTCACCCCTCCACTTT.

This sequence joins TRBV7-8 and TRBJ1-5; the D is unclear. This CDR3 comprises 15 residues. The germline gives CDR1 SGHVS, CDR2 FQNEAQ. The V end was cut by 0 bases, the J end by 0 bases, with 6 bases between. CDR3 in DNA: TGTGCCAGCAGCTTAGCCCCCTATAGCAATCAGCCCCAGCATTTT. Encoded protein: CASSLAPYSNQPQHF. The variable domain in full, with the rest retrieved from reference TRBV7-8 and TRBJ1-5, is GAGVSQSPRYKVAKRGQDVALRCDPISGHVSLFWYQQALGQGPEFLTYFQNEAQLDKSGLPSDRFFAERPEGSVSTLKIQRTQQEDSAVYLCASSLAPYSNQPQHFGDGTRLSIL.

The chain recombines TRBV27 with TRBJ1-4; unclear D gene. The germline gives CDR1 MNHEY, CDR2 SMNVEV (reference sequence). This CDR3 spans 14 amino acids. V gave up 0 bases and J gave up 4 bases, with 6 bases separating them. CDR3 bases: TGTGCCAGCAGTTTATCGTCTGTTAATGAAAAACTGTTTTTT. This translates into CASSLSSVNEKLFF.

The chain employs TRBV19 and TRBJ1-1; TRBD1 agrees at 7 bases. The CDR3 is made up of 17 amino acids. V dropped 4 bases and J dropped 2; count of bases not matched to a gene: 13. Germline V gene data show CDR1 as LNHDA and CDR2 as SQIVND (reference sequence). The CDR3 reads CASSTDRTGPYNTEAFF. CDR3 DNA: TGTGCCAGTAGTACCGACAGGACAGGTCCGTATAACACTGAAGCTTTCTTT.

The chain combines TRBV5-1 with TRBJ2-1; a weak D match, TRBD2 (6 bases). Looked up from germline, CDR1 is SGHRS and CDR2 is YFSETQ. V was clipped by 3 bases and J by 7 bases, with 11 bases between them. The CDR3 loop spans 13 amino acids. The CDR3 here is CASSSYGGNEQFF. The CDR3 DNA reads TGCGCCAGCAGCTCCTATGGAGGGAATGAGCAGTTCTTC.

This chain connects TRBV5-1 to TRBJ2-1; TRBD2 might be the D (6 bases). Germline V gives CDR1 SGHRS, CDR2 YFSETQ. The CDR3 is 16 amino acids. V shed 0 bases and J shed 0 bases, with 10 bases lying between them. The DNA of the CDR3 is TGCGCCAGCAGCTTGGTGCGGGGTAGCTCCTACAATGAGCAGTTCTTC. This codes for CASSLVRGSSYNEQFF.

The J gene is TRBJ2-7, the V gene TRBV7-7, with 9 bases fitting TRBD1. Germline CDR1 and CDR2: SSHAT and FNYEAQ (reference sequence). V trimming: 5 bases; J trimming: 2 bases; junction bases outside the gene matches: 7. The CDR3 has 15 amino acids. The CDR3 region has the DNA TGTGCCAGCAGCGCCGGGACAGGGATTGCCTACGAGCAGTACTTC. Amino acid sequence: CASSAGTGIAYEQYF.

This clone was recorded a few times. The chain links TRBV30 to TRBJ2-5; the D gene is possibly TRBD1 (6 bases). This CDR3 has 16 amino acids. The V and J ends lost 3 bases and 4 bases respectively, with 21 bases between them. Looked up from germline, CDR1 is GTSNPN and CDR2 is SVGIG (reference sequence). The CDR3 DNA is TGTGCCTGGAGGGGGACACCAGGTGAAGAAAGAGAGACCCAGTACTTC. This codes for CAWRGTPGEERETQYF.

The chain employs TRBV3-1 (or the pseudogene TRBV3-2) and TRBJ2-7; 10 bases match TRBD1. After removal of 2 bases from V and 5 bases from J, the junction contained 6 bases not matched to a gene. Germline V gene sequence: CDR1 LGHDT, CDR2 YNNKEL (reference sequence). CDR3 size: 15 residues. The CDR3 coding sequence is TGTGCCAGCAGCCAATCGGGACAGGGGAGAGACGAGCAGTACTTC. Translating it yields CASSQSGQGRDEQYF.

The CDR3 here is CASSPGRSNQPQHF. The DNA for the CDR3 is TGTGCCAGTAGTCCAGGGCGTAGCAATCAGCCCCAGCATTTT. This chain links TRBV19 with TRBJ1-5; D possibly corresponds to TRBD1 (5 bases). Germline values: CDR1 LNHDA, CDR2 SQIVND (reference sequence). The germline V and J ends were trimmed by 5 bases and 0 bases, with 8 bases remaining between them. The CDR3 contains 14 residues.

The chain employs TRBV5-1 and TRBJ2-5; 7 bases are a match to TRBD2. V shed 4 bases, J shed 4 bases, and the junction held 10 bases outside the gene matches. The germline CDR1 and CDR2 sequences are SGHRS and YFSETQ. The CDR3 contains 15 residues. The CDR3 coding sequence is TGCGCCAGCAGCCTATGGGGGGGGACGAGAGAGACCCAGTACTTC. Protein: CASSLWGGTRETQYF.

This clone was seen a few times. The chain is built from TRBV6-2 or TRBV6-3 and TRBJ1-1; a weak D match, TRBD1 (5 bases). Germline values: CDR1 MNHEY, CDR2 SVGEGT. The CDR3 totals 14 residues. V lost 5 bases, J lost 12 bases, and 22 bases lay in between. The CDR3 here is CASSRRDATSNSFF. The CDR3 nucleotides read TGTGCCAGCAGTCGGCGGGACGCTACCTCGAACTCTTTCTTT.

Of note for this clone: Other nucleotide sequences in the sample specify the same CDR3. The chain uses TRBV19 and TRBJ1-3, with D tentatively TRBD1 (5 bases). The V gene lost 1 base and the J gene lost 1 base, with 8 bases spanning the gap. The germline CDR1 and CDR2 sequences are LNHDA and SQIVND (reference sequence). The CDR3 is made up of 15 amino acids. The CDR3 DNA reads TGTGCCAGTAGTATAGGCTCAGGGTCTGGAAACACCATATATTTT. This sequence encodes CASSIGSGSGNTIYF.

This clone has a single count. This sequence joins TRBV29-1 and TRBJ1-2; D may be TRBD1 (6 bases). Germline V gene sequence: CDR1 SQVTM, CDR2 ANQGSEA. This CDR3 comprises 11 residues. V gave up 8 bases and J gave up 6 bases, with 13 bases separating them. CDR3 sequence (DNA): TGCAGCTCGGACAGATTGGATGGCTACACCTTC. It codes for CSSDRLDGYTF.

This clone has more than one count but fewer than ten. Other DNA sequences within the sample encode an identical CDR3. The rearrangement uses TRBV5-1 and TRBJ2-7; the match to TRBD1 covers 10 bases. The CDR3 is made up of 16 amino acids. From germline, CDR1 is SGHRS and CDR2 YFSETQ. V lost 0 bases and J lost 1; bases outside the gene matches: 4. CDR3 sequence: CASSLGPGQGSYEQYF. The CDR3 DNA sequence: TGCGCCAGCAGCTTGGGTCCGGGACAGGGGTCCTACGAGCAGTACTTC.

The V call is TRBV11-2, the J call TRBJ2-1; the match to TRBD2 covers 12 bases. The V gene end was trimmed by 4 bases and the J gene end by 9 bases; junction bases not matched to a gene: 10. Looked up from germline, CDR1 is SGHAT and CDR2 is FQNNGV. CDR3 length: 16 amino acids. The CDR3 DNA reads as TGTGCCAGCAGCTCGCGGACTAGCGGGGAGGTCGGTGAGCAGTTCTTC. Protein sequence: CASSSRTSGEVGEQFF.

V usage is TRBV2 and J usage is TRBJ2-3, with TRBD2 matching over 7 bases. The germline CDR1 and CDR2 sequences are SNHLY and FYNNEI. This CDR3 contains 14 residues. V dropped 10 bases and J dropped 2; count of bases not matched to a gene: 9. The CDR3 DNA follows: TGTGCCAACGGACGAGCGGGGCCCACAGATACGCAGTATTTT. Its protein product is CANGRAGPTDTQYF.

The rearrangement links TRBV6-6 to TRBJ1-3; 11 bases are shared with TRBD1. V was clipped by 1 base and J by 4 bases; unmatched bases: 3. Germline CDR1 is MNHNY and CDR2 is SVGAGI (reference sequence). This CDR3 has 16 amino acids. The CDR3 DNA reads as TGTGCCAGCAGTTACTGGACAGGGGGCTTCGGAAACACCATATATTTT. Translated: CASSYWTGGFGNTIYF.

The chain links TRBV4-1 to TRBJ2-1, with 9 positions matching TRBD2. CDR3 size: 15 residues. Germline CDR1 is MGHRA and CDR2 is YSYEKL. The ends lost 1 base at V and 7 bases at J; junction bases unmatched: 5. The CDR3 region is CASSQVGLAGNEQFF. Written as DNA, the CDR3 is TGCGCCAGCAGCCAAGTGGGCCTAGCGGGGAATGAGCAGTTCTTC.

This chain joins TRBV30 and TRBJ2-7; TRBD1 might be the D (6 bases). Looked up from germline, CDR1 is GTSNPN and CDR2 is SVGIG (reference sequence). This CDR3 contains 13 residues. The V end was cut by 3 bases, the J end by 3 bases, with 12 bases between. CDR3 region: CAWSQGSIYEQYF. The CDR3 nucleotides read TGTGCCTGGAGCCAGGGGTCCATCTACGAGCAGTACTTC. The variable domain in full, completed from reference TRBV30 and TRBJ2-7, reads SQTIHQWPATLVQPVGSPLSLECTVEGTSNPNLYWYRQAAGRGLQLLFYSVGIGQISSEVPQNLSASRPQDRQFILSSKKLLLSDSGFYLCAWSQGSIYEQYFGPGTRLTVT.

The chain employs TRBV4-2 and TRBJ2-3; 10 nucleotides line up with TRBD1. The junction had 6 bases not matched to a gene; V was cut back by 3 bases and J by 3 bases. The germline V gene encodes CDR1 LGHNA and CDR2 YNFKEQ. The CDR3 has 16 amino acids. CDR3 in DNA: TGTGCCAGCAGCCAGATGGACAGGGGGGGTACAGATACGCAGTATTTT. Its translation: CASSQMDRGGTDTQYF.

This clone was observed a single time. The CDR3 nucleotides read TGTGCCAGTAGTATAAGCGGGGGGGGCAACAATGAGCAGTTCTTC. Translating gives CASSISGGGNNEQFF. The J gene is TRBJ2-1, the V gene TRBV19; 10 nucleotides match TRBD2. V lost 2 bases and J lost 5; bases outside the gene matches: 3. Germline V gene data show CDR1 as LNHDA and CDR2 as SQIVND (reference sequence). This CDR3 comprises 15 residues. The full variable domain, its missing parts supplied by reference TRBV19 and TRBJ2-1, is DGGITQSPKYLFRKEGQNVTLSCEQNLNHDAMYWYRQDPGQGLRLIYYSQIVNDFQKGDIAEGYSVSREKKESFPLTVTSAQKNPTAFYLCASSISGGGNNEQFFGPGTRLTVL.